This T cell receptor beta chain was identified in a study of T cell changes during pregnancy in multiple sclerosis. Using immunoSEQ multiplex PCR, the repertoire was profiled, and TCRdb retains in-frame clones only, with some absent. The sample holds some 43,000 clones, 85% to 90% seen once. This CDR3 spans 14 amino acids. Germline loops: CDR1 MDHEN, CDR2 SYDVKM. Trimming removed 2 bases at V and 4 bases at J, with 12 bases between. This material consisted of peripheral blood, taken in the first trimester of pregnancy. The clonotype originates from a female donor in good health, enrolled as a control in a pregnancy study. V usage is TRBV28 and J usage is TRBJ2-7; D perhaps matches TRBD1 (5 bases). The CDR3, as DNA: TGTGCCAGCAGTTTAGGCGGTCAGGGTTACGAGCAGTACTTC. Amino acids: CASSLGGQGYEQYF.